Listed here are 17 T cell receptor beta chains from one sample, sequenced in a study of T cell changes during pregnancy in multiple sclerosis. The assay was immunoSEQ multiplex PCR, and TCRdb's table has in-frame clones only and misses some. The repertoire holds about 67,000 clones, with about nine tenths as singletons. Sequences were derived from peripheral blood, sampled in the third trimester of pregnancy. The receptor set was obtained from a female donor with multiple sclerosis, enrolled in a pregnancy study.

The chain couples TRBV6-5 to TRBJ2-2; tentative D call: TRBD1 (6 bases). This CDR3 spans 15 amino acids. The germline CDR1 and CDR2 sequences are MNHEY and SVGAGI. The germline V and J ends were trimmed by 2 bases and 7 bases, with 14 bases remaining between them. CDR3 nucleotide sequence: TGTGCCAGCAGTTACGACAGGCGAAAGGGCGGGGAGCTGTTTTTT. Encoded protein: CASSYDRRKGGELFF.

This chain joins TRBV30 and TRBJ2-1; TRBD1 aligns across 9 bases. The CDR3 contains 16 residues. Unmatched junction bases numbered 11, after V lost 4 bases and J lost 4 bases. CDR1 is GTSNPN and CDR2 is SVGIG in the germline V gene (reference sequence). CDR3 loop: CAWNSGQGFKYNEQFF. DNA of the CDR3: TGTGCCTGGAACTCGGGACAGGGTTTTAAGTACAATGAGCAGTTCTTC.

The chain links TRBV29-1 to TRBJ2-3, with 9 bases lining up with TRBD1. Trimming removed 6 bases from V and 3 bases from J; junction bases left unmatched: 7. CDR1 SQVTM and CDR2 ANQGSEA come from the germline V gene. There are 14 residues in the CDR3. CDR3 amino acids: CSVETGGGTDTQYF. The CDR3 DNA is TGCAGCGTGGAAACAGGGGGCGGGACAGATACGCAGTATTTT.

The chain recombines TRBV7-9 with TRBJ1-2; TRBD1 is a possible D gene (6 bases). The CDR3 consists of 14 residues. CDR1 is SEHNR and CDR2 is FQNEAQ in the germline V gene (reference sequence). V was cut by 1 base and J by 3 bases, with 9 bases left in between. In nucleotides, the CDR3 is TGTGCCAGCAGCTTAGGAGGGACATACTATGGCTACACCTTC. Its protein product is CASSLGGTYYGYTF.

The rearrangement links TRBV7-2 to TRBJ1-2; no definite D call. This CDR3 contains 17 residues. The V gene's germline CDR1 is SGHTA and CDR2 FQGNSA. V was trimmed by 10 bases and J by 1 base, leaving 25 bases between them. The CDR3, as DNA: TGTGCCACCGACGCTTGGGCAGCCTCGAATGATAACTATGGCTACACCTTC. Its protein is CATDAWAASNDNYGYTF.

This clone appeared once. This sequence joins TRBV4-1 and TRBJ2-7, with D tentatively TRBD1 (6 bases). Per the germline V gene, CDR1 is MGHRA and CDR2 is YSYEKL. Between the trimmed V and J ends, which lost 0 bases and 2 bases, there was a span of 11 bases. The CDR3 length is 15 residues. The CDR3 region has the DNA TGCGCCAGCAGCCAAGAAACAGGGACCACCTACGAGCAGTACTTC. As protein: CASSQETGTTYEQYF.

The rearrangement joins TRBV19 to TRBJ1-5; no definite D call. The CDR3 length is 13 residues. The germline V gene has CDR1 LNHDA and CDR2 SQIVND (reference sequence). Trimming took off 6 bases at V and 7 bases at J, with 13 bases between the two ends. The CDR3 DNA sequence: TGTGCCAGTAGGAGTGGGCGAGGGCAGCCCCAGCATTTT. Translated: CASRSGRGQPQHF. Looking up the rest from reference TRBV19 and TRBJ1-5 gives the full variable domain: DGGITQSPKYLFRKEGQNVTLSCEQNLNHDAMYWYRQDPGQGLRLIYYSQIVNDFQKGDIAEGYSVSREKKESFPLTVTSAQKNPTAFYLCASRSGRGQPQHFGDGTRLSIL.

The chain is built from TRBV5-1 and TRBJ1-3; D perhaps matches TRBD1 (5 bases). The CDR3 extends over 18 amino acids. With 0 bases removed from V and 0 bases from J, the gap between germline ends came to 16 bases. Looked up from germline, CDR1 is SGHRS and CDR2 is YFSETQ. CDR3 coding DNA: TGCGCCAGCAGCTTGGGGGGCAGCCCCGAAAGCTCTGGAAACACCATATATTTT. Translation: CASSLGGSPESSGNTIYF.

This clone was recorded only once. The chain joins TRBV12-5 to TRBJ2-2; TRBD1 aligns across 7 bases. J was trimmed by 6 bases and V by 0 bases; bases with no gene match: 7. Germline V CDR1 and CDR2: LGHNT, FRNRAP. The CDR3 is made up of 16 amino acids. The DNA of the CDR3 is TGTGCTAGTGGTTTGGTACTGAGGGGGCACGCCGGGGAGCTGTTTTTT. The encoded protein is CASGLVLRGHAGELFF.

V and J are TRBV5-1 and TRBJ1-1, with TRBD1 as a possible D gene (5 bases). Trimming shortened V by 2 bases and J by 5 bases, and 16 bases separated the two germline ends. Germline V gene sequence: CDR1 SGHRS, CDR2 YFSETQ. CDR3 length: 15 residues. The CDR3 region has the DNA TGCGCCAGCAGCTTTGAGGGGACTACGGGGACTGAAGCTTTCTTT. Its protein is CASSFEGTTGTEAFF.

The rearrangement links TRBV5-1 to TRBJ2-2, with D possibly being TRBD1 (6 bases). Looked up from germline, CDR1 is SGHRS and CDR2 is YFSETQ. This CDR3 contains 16 residues. V lost 3 bases and J 5 bases, leaving 17 bases between the germline ends. CDR3 coding DNA: TGCGCCAGCAGCTGGTCGACAGGAGCCAGGACCGGGGAGCTGTTTTTT. Protein product: CASSWSTGARTGELFF.

The V gene is TRBV7-9, the J gene TRBJ2-4, with a possible D match to TRBD2 (5 bases). V was clipped by 8 bases and J by 0 bases, with 11 bases between them. Germline loops: CDR1 SEHNR, CDR2 FQNEAQ (reference sequence). This CDR3 is 14 amino acids long. CDR3 nucleotide sequence: TGTGCCAGCGAGGCGGGCCTAGCCAAAAACATTCAGTACTTC. Encoded protein: CASEAGLAKNIQYF.

V usage is TRBV9 and J usage is TRBJ1-2; D unresolved. Germline CDR1 reads SGDLS; CDR2 reads YYNGEE. The ends were cut back, 3 bases at V and 0 bases at J, with 12 bases in the middle. This CDR3 is built from 15 residues. Here the CDR3 reads CASSATQSANYGYTF. In nucleotides, the CDR3 is TGTGCCAGCAGCGCGACACAATCAGCTAACTATGGCTACACCTTC.

The chain joins TRBV19 to TRBJ2-7; a possible D gene is TRBD2 (5 bases). This CDR3 spans 12 amino acids. Germline loops: CDR1 LNHDA, CDR2 SQIVND (reference sequence). V gave up 9 bases and J gave up 0 bases, with 9 bases separating them. The CDR3, as DNA: TGTGCCAGCCGGGATCCCTCCTACGAGCAGTACTTC. It specifies CASRDPSYEQYF.

The chain joins TRBV11-2 to TRBJ2-2; a weak D match, TRBD1 (6 bases). The CDR3 covers 17 residues. V lost 4 bases, J lost 3 bases, and 18 bases lay in between. Germline lookup yields CDR1 SGHAT and CDR2 FQNNGV. This chain's CDR3 is CASSSRRPGVDTGELFF. The CDR3 nucleotides are TGTGCCAGCAGCTCCCGAAGACCAGGGGTGGACACCGGGGAGCTGTTTTTT.

This clone was detected only once. The chain recombines TRBV4-3 with TRBJ2-1; D may be TRBD1 (6 bases). CDR3 length equals 13 residues. Germline V lookup: CDR1 LGHNA, CDR2 YSLEER. V lost 0 bases and J lost 13, with 13 bases in between. For the CDR3, the DNA is TGCGCCAGCAGCCAAGATAGGGGGTTTGGACAGTTCTTC. This translates into CASSQDRGFGQFF.

V is TRBV19 and J is TRBJ2-7; tentative D call: TRBD2 (5 bases). From germline, CDR1 is LNHDA and CDR2 SQIVND (reference sequence). Trimming removed 0 bases at V and 5 bases at J, with 11 bases between. The CDR3 has 14 amino acids. The CDR3 DNA is TGTGCCAGTAGTATAGACCTCTGGGGAGACGAGCAGTACTTC. Translation gives CASSIDLWGDEQYF.